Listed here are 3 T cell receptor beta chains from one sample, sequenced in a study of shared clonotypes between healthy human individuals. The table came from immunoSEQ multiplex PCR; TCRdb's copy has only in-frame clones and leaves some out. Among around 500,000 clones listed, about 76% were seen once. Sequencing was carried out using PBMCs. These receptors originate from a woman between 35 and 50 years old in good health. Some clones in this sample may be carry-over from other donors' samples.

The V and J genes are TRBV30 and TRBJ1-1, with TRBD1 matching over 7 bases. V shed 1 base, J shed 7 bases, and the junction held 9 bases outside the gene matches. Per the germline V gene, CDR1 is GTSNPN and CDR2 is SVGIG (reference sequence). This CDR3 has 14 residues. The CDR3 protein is CAWSAGLGQFEAFF. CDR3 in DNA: TGTGCCTGGAGTGCAGGCTTGGGACAGTTTGAAGCTTTCTTT.

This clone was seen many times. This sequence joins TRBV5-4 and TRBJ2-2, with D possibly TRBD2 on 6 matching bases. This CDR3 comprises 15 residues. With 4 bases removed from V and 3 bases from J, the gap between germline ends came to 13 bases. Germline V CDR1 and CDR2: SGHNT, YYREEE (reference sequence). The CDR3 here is CASSRGTRDTGELFF. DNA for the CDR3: TGTGCCAGCAGCCGAGGGACTCGAGACACCGGGGAGCTGTTTTTT.

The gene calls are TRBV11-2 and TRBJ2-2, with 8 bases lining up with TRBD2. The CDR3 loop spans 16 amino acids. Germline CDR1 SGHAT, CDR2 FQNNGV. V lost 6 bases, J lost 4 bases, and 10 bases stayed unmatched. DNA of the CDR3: TGTGCCAGCAGAGCAGCGGGAGATACGGCCACCGGGGAGCTGTTTTTT. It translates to CASRAAGDTATGELFF.